Sequencing of this T cell receptor (beta chain) was carried out in a study of beta chain features in type 1 diabetes. Study in general: No age, gender or cell yield differences were seen between patients and healthy donors.

CDR3 length: 14 residues. The J segment lost 4 bases and the V segment lost 3 bases, leaving 6 bases of the junction unmatched. Germline V gives CDR1 SGHTS, CDR2 YDEGEE. This clone was seen more than once but under ten times. Antigen unknown. General study findings and limits: Patients' naive, central memory and regulatory TCRB repertoires appeared more alike than those of healthy donors. cDNA sequencing could over-represent cells with high TCR expression. For patients and controls alike, PCR might favor shorter templates to the same degree.

The authors reverse transcribed all of the isolated RNA, so sequencing captured expressed TCRB transcripts. Only in-frame clones appear in the TCRdb table, and some are missing; sequencing was by immunoSEQ multiplex PCR. This table holds around 300,000 clones, about 8.5% found once. Specimen: central memory CD4+ T cells from blood. The genes are TRBV5-8 and TRBJ1-1, with 7 positions matching TRBD1. The sequence derives from a woman under 30 in good health. CDR3 sequence (DNA): TGTGCCAGCAGCTCCAGGGACAGAGGCACTGAAGCTTTCTTT. Amino acids: CASSSRDRGTEAFF.